Listed below are T cell receptor beta chains from one sample, sequenced in a study of cytomegalovirus exposure and HLA in healthy donors. Using immunoSEQ multiplex PCR, the repertoire was profiled, and TCRdb retains in-frame clones only, with some absent. The data show over 130,000 clones, with just under 65% seen just once and approximately 6.6% held by the top ten. The source material was PBMCs. These receptors were obtained from a woman aged 60-70 years in good health and CMV-seropositive. Each CDR3 is given with its conserved first and last residue. Each record gives: V gene, clone size, J gene, D gene, CDR3 DNA, CDR3 protein. D genes are given only for firm matches. Some rows have no size entry. The others give once, few or many, or a class for an expanded clone.

>TRBV28|-|TRBJ1-4|-
TGTGCCAGCAGTCCCGCGGACAGATTTAATGAAAAACTGTTTTTT
CASSPADRFNEKLFF
>TRBV30|few|TRBJ2-7|TRBD2
TGTGCCTGGTCTACCGGGACTAGCGGGAGAAAGGACTTC
CAWSTGTSGRKDF
>TRBV6-1|once|TRBJ2-7|-
TGTGCCAGCAGCCCGAGCGGCGGGGGCACGTACGAGCAGTACTTC
CASSPSGGGTYEQYF
>TRBV7-2|-|TRBJ2-7|-
TGTGCCAGCAGCTTAAGCGCCAGTAACTACGAGCAGTACTTC
CASSLSASNYEQYF
>TRBV5-5|once|TRBJ1-5|TRBD1
TGTGCCAGCAGTCTGACGACAGGGTCGGCTCAGCCCCAGCATTTT
CASSLTTGSAQPQHF
>TRBV6-1|-|TRBJ1-2|-
TGTGCCAGCAGTGCCCGGGGAGGATTCTATGGCTACACCTTC
CASSARGGFYGYTF
>TRBV4-3|-|TRBJ1-5|TRBD1
TGCGCCAGCAGCCAAGGAATAGGACAGGATCAGCCCCAGCATTTT
CASSQGIGQDQPQHF
>TRBV5-8|-|TRBJ2-1|TRBD2
TGTGCCAGCAGCCCTACCCCCTTTAGCGGGAGGGCCTACAATGAGCAGTTCTTC
CASSPTPFSGRAYNEQFF
>TRBV4-1|-|TRBJ1-5|-
TGCGCCAGCAGCCAAGATATGGGAGCCAATCAGCCCCAGCATTTT
CASSQDMGANQPQHF
>TRBV19|few|TRBJ2-5|TRBD2
TGTGCCAGTAGTATTGCGGGAGGGGGTGGCCAAGAGACCCAGTACTTC
CASSIAGGGGQETQYF
>TRBV2|-|TRBJ1-5|TRBD1
TGTGCCAGCAGTGCTCAGGGGGAACATCAGCCCCAGCATTTT
CASSAQGEHQPQHF
>TRBV4-3|-|TRBJ2-1|-
TGCGCCAGCAGCCAAGAATGGGAGCATGCCCTCTACAATGAGCAGTTCTTC
CASSQEWEHALYNEQFF
>TRBV30|-|TRBJ2-1|TRBD1
TGTGCCTGGAGCGGACAGGGGGGCAATGAGCAGTTCTTC
CAWSGQGGNEQFF
>TRBV2|-|TRBJ2-3|TRBD2
TGTGCCAGCAGTGTTCTAGCGGGAGTTCGAGATACGCAGTATTTT
CASSVLAGVRDTQYF
>TRBV5-1|-|TRBJ2-7|-
TGCGCCAGCAGCGGAGGGATTATCTACGAGCAGTACTTC
CASSGGIIYEQYF
>TRBV4-3|-|TRBJ2-1|TRBD1
TGCGCCAGCAGCCGGGACAGGGGCCAAACCTCCTACAATGAGCAGTTCTTC
CASSRDRGQTSYNEQFF
>TRBV25-1|-|TRBJ1-1|-
TGTGCCAGCAGTCCTTACATGGCCACTGAAGCTTTCTTT
CASSPYMATEAFF
>TRBV7-6|-|TRBJ1-3|-
TGTGCCAGCAGCGCCATCCCGGGGGTTGGAAACACCATATATTTT
CASSAIPGVGNTIYF
>TRBV7-3|-|TRBJ1-1|-
TGTGCCAGCAGCCCCGCAGGGACTCCTCCAGAAGCTTTCTTT
CASSPAGTPPEAFF
>TRBV11-3|-|TRBJ2-1|TRBD2
TGTGCCAGCAGCTTGGGACTAGCGAAGGCCAATGAGCAGTTCTTC
CASSLGLAKANEQFF
>TRBV28|once|TRBJ2-1|TRBD2
TGTGCCAGCTGTTCGGGGGGGGCAGGGTACAATGAGCAGTTCTTC
CASCSGGAGYNEQFF
>TRBV7-3|-|TRBJ2-5|-
TGTGCCAGCAGCCCTCAGGGTTGGGAAGAGACCCAGTACTTC
CASSPQGWEETQYF
>TRBV25-1|-|TRBJ2-1|TRBD2
TGTGCCAGCAGTGACCTAGCGGGATTCTACAATGAGCAGTTCTTC
CASSDLAGFYNEQFF
>TRBV9|few|TRBJ2-2|-
TGTGCCAGCAGCGTTATCGCGGGCATCGGGGAGCTGTTTTTT
CASSVIAGIGELFF
>TRBV30|-|TRBJ1-1|TRBD1
TGTGCCTGTCAACCACCCCGGGACAGGACCAAAGCTTTCTTT
CACQPPRDRTKAFF
>TRBV11-2|-|TRBJ1-1|-
TGTGCCAGCAGCTTAGATCCAGGGAACACTGAAGCTTTCTTT
CASSLDPGNTEAFF
>TRBV5-6|-|TRBJ2-7|TRBD1
TGTGCCAGCAGCCCGGGACAGGGTAGGGAGCAGTACTTC
CASSPGQGREQYF
>TRBV18|-|TRBJ2-7|-
TGTGCCAGCTCAATGGGGAGCTCCTACGAGCAGTACTTC
CASSMGSSYEQYF
>TRBV27|-|TRBJ2-3|TRBD2
TGTGCCAGCAGTTTATCAAGCGGGAGTAGCACAGATACGCAGTATTTT
CASSLSSGSSTDTQYF
>TRBV28|-|TRBJ1-5|-
TGTGCCAGCAGCCCGATGAGCCATCAGCCCCAGCATTTT
CASSPMSHQPQHF
>TRBV2|-|TRBJ1-5|-
TGTGCCAGCATAGCTCAAGCGGGCAATCAGCCCCAGCATTTT
CASIAQAGNQPQHF
>TRBV2|-|TRBJ1-6|TRBD1
TGTGCCAGCAGGCAGGACAGGGGCTCACCCCTCCACTTT
CASRQDRGSPLHF
>TRBV11-3|few|TRBJ2-3|-
TGTGCCAGCAGCAAACTGGCCGGGAGTGGTGGAGCTACAGATACGCAGTATTTT
CASSKLAGSGGATDTQYF
>TRBV7-8|-|TRBJ2-7|-
TGTGCCAGCAGCTTAGCGCGGTCAGCCTACGAGCAGTACTTC
CASSLARSAYEQYF
>TRBV30|-|TRBJ1-4|-
TGTGCCTGGGGGGGGAATGAAAAACTGTTTTTT
CAWGGNEKLFF
>TRBV6-5|few|TRBJ2-7|-
TGTGCCAGCAGTTACGGTGGCCAGGCCAACGAGCAGTACTTC
CASSYGGQANEQYF
>TRBV5-8|-|TRBJ2-7|-
TGTGCCAGCAGCTGGGGTCAGGGGTACGAGCAGTACTTC
CASSWGQGYEQYF
>TRBV7-9|-|TRBJ2-7|-
TGTGCCAGCAGACCATCCCGGGACACCGCATTGTACTTC
CASRPSRDTALYF
>TRBV4-2|few|TRBJ1-1|-
TGTGCCAGCAGCCAAGAGAGGGCCAGGAACACTGAAGCTTTCTTT
CASSQERARNTEAFF
>TRBV7-2|-|TRBJ1-3|-
TGTGCCAGCAGCTTAGATCTGGGAGTGGCTGGAAACACCATATATTTT
CASSLDLGVAGNTIYF
>TRBV7-2|-|TRBJ2-7|-
TGTGCCAGCAGCTTAATTGGATGGGCCCCCTACGAGCAGTACTTC
CASSLIGWAPYEQYF
>TRBV6-5|once|TRBJ1-3|TRBD1
TGTGCCACAAAGACAGGGTTTGGAAACACCATATATTTT
CATKTGFGNTIYF
>TRBV11-2|-|TRBJ2-2|-
TGTGCCAGCAGTCCAGACTTAATCCCTTACACCGGGGAGCTGTTTTTT
CASSPDLIPYTGELFF
>TRBV7-2|-|TRBJ2-3|TRBD2
TGTGCCAGCAGCTCACAGGTTTTGGCGGGAGGGCCGACAGATACGCAGTATTTT
CASSSQVLAGGPTDTQYF
>TRBV5-4|few|TRBJ2-3|-
TGTGCCAGCAGCTTCGGACAGTGGACAGATACGCAGTATTTT
CASSFGQWTDTQYF
>TRBV7-2|-|TRBJ2-5|-
TGTGCCAGCAGCTTGGGGGGTGGAGAGACCCAGTACTTC
CASSLGGGETQYF
>TRBV6-5|-|TRBJ2-1|TRBD2
TGTGCCAGCAGTTCTCAGCGGGGGGGCTACAATGAGCAGTTCTTC
CASSSQRGGYNEQFF
>TRBV6-1|-|TRBJ1-2|-
TGTGCCAGCAGCGCCCAACAGGGTATGCATGGCTACACCTTC
CASSAQQGMHGYTF
>TRBV10-3|-|TRBJ2-3|-
TGTGCCATCAGTGGGGATAGCGGAGGGGATACGCAGTATTTT
CAISGDSGGDTQYF
>TRBV19|few|TRBJ1-5|TRBD1
TGTGCCAGTGGTGACAGGGGAAGGGGTTATAGCAATCAGCCCCAGCATTTT
CASGDRGRGYSNQPQHF
>TRBV14|-|TRBJ2-5|TRBD2
TGTGCCAGCAGCCAGTGGGGAGGGGAGACCCAGTACTTC
CASSQWGGETQYF